The clone carrying this TCR beta chain showed up just a few times. The data belong to a study of blood T cell repertoires in COVID-19. On the study more broadly: Some COVID-19 samples were acute and others convalescent; all came from the United States, Italy and Spain. T cells, B-cell-depleted T cells, or PBMCs provided the cDNA or gDNA that served as material.

Authors' processing steps: Reference gene primer amplification yielded estimated nucleated cell counts. Method: immunoSEQ multiplex PCR; TCRdb's copy keeps in-frame clones and lacks some. That table gives V, J and clone size, and the DNA gave D and trimming. The sample yields 200,000 or so clones, roughly four fifths seen once. Germline-derived CDR1 and CDR2 are MNHEY and SVGAGI. This CDR3 has 13 amino acids. Germline trimming cut 4 bases from V and 6 bases from J; bases unmatched to any gene: 6. V usage is TRBV6-5 and J usage is TRBJ2-7; 7 bases are shared with TRBD1. The sequence was collected from a woman in her 30s with acute or convalescent COVID-19. The sample consisted of peripheral blood. The CDR3 DNA reads TGTGCCAGCAGTTTGGTGAACAGGGGCGAGCAGTACTTC. It translates to CASSLVNRGEQYF.